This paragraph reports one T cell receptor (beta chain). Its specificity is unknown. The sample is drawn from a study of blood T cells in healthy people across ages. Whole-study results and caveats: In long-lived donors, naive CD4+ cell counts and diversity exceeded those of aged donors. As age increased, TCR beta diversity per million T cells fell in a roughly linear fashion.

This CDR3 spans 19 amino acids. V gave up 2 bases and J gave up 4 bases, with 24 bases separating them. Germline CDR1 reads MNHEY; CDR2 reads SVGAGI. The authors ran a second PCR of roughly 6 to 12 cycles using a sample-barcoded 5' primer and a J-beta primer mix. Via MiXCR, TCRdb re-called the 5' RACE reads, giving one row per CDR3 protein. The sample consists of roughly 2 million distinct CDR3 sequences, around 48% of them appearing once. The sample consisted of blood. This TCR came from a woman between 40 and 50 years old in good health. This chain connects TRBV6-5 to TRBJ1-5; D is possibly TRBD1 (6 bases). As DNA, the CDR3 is TGTGCCAGCAGTTACCGGAGCCCCAGGAATCGGGACAAGAATCAGCCCCAGCATTTT. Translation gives CASSYRSPRNRDKNQPQHF.